The next 28 T cell receptor beta chains were all read from a single sample in a study of shared clonotypes between healthy human individuals. The repertoire was sequenced with immunoSEQ multiplex PCR; TCRdb's copy has only in-frame clones and lacks some. The sample includes fewer than 1.6 million clones, approximately 98.5% of them seen just once. The sample consisted of naive CD4+ T cells sorted from blood. Stated subset: CD45RA+ positively selected. The receptors originated from a man aged 30 to 45 in good health.

This chain uses TRBV5-1 with TRBJ2-1, with 8 bases that match TRBD2. This CDR3 contains 19 residues. Germline V gene sequence: CDR1 SGHRS, CDR2 YFSETQ. V was clipped by 0 bases and J by 15 bases; unmatched bases: 26. The CDR3 region is CASSLAPGGPFSGRQITFF. For the CDR3, the DNA is TGCGCCAGCAGCTTGGCGCCGGGAGGGCCTTTTTCGGGCAGGCAGATTACGTTCTTC.

The chain couples TRBV11-2 to TRBJ2-5, with 9 bases identical to TRBD1. CDR3 length equals 16 residues. The ends lost 1 base at V and 5 bases at J; junction bases unmatched: 8. CDR1 and CDR2 (germline): SGHAT, FQNNGV. Here the CDR3 DNA reads TGTGCCAGCAGCTTAGTCTCGGGACAGGGACAGGAGACCCAGTACTTC. This translates into CASSLVSGQGQETQYF.

J is TRBJ2-1 and V is TRBV6-1, with 9 bases fitting TRBD1. Germline assignment: CDR1 MNHNS and CDR2 SASEGT. J lost 5 bases, V lost 4 bases, and 9 bases had no gene match. The CDR3 extends over 16 amino acids. This CDR3 reads CASSVYGDRVNNEQFF. CDR3 coding DNA: TGTGCCAGCAGTGTTTATGGGGACAGGGTAAACAATGAGCAGTTCTTC.

V usage is TRBV10-1 and J usage is TRBJ2-3; 9 bases line up with TRBD1. CDR1 is WNHNN and CDR2 is SYGVQD in the germline V gene (reference sequence). This CDR3 is built from 14 residues. Trimming cost V 6 bases and J 3 bases; bases outside gene matches: 4. CDR3 sequence reads: CASSRDRETDTQYF. CDR3 DNA sequence: TGCGCCAGCAGCCGGGACAGGGAGACAGATACGCAGTATTTT.

This sequence joins TRBV29-1 and TRBJ1-1, with D unclear. Germline loops: CDR1 SQVTM, CDR2 ANQGSEA. V gave up 5 bases and J gave up 7 bases, with 8 bases separating them. This CDR3 has 10 amino acids. The CDR3 is CSVSGSEAFF. The DNA of the CDR3 is TGCAGCGTTTCTGGGAGTGAAGCTTTCTTT.

The gene calls are TRBV19 and TRBJ2-3, with D possibly matching TRBD1 (5 bases). Trimming shortened V by 3 bases and J by 3 bases, and 10 bases separated the two germline ends. This CDR3 contains 14 residues. Germline loops: CDR1 LNHDA, CDR2 SQIVND (reference sequence). The CDR3 bases are TGTGCCAGTAGTATCCGTGGGGCAACAGATACGCAGTATTTT. Protein sequence: CASSIRGATDTQYF.

The chain couples TRBV7-2 to TRBJ1-2; D may be TRBD1 (5 bases). Germline values: CDR1 SGHTA, CDR2 FQGNSA. Trimming left V 2 bases short and J 8 bases short, with 15 bases between. The CDR3 length is 14 residues. Written as DNA, the CDR3 is TGTGCCAGCAGCTTAAGGGAAGGGGCAGGAGGCTACACCTTC. Translated, it gives CASSLREGAGGYTF.

V usage is TRBV7-2 and J usage is TRBJ1-3, with D tentatively TRBD1 (5 bases). V was clipped by 6 bases and J by 4 bases, with 16 bases between them. The CDR3 consists of 15 residues. CDR1 and CDR2 (germline): SGHTA, FQGNSA. The CDR3 sequence is CASSPDPGPGNTIYF. CDR3 nucleotide sequence: TGTGCCAGCAGTCCCGATCCAGGGCCCGGAAACACCATATATTTT.

CDR3 in DNA: TGCGCCAGCAGCTTGGCGGGACAGGGGGCCGCTGAAGCTTTCTTT. It is translated as CASSLAGQGAAEAFF. The V gene is TRBV5-1, the J gene TRBJ1-1; 12 bases fit TRBD1. Per germline, CDR1 SGHRS and CDR2 YFSETQ. The CDR3 runs 15 residues. The trim removed 0 bases at V and 6 bases at J, leaving 3 bases unmatched.

J is TRBJ1-4 and V is TRBV28; tentatively, D is TRBD1 (5 bases). Germline loops: CDR1 MDHEN, CDR2 SYDVKM. The CDR3 covers 14 residues. V was clipped by 3 bases and J by 5 bases, with 10 bases between them. The CDR3: CASSFHPGNEKLFF. CDR3 nucleotide sequence: TGTGCCAGCAGTTTTCATCCAGGGAATGAAAAACTGTTTTTT.

The chain links TRBV28 to TRBJ1-2; D is unclear. Germline loops: CDR1 MDHEN, CDR2 SYDVKM. The V gene lost 5 bases and the J gene lost 5 bases, with 15 bases spanning the gap. The length of the CDR3 is 14 residues. CDR3 loop: CASSPAGGWYGYTF. The DNA for the CDR3 is TGTGCCAGCAGTCCGGCGGGCGGTTGGTATGGCTACACCTTC.

The chain has TRBV5-6 and TRBJ2-3; D is possibly TRBD1 (6 bases). Per germline, CDR1 SGHDT and CDR2 YYEEEE. The CDR3 is 15 residues long. V lost 4 bases and J 4 bases, leaving 16 bases between the germline ends. The CDR3 coding sequence is TGTGCCAGCAGCGGGACCCAACAGGGAGCAGATACGCAGTATTTT. Amino acid sequence: CASSGTQQGADTQYF.

This clone occurred once. The genes are TRBV11-2 and TRBJ1-2; D ambiguous. The CDR3 length is 12 residues. Trimming left V 4 bases short and J 5 bases short, with 8 bases between. Germline V gene data show CDR1 as SGHAT and CDR2 as FQNNGV. The CDR3 coding sequence is TGTGCCAGCAGCTCCGCGGGTTATGGCTACACCTTC. The encoded protein is CASSSAGYGYTF.

V gene TRBV12-5 combines with J gene TRBJ1-5; no definite D call. The germline V gene encodes CDR1 LGHNT and CDR2 FRNRAP. The CDR3 covers 8 residues. Trimming cost V 8 bases and J 12 bases, with 5 bases left between them. The CDR3: CASLRQHF. DNA for the CDR3: TGTGCTAGTCTCCGCCAGCATTTT.

This rearrangement joins TRBV9 to TRBJ2-1, with 11 bases fitting TRBD2. The CDR3 sequence is 16 residues long. Germline-derived CDR1 and CDR2 are SGDLS and YYNGEE. Germline trimming cut 4 bases from V and 3 bases from J; bases unmatched to any gene: 6. The CDR3 protein is CASSPLGLADYNEQFF. The CDR3 DNA reads TGTGCCAGCAGCCCCTTGGGACTAGCGGACTACAATGAGCAGTTCTTC.

This chain joins TRBV2 and TRBJ2-1; 7 bases are a match to TRBD1. J gave up 0 bases and V 6 bases, and 2 bases lay outside the gene matches. Germline V CDR1 and CDR2: SNHLY, FYNNEI. The CDR3 has 14 residues. Here the CDR3 DNA reads TGTGCCAGCAGGAGGGACAGCTCCTACAATGAGCAGTTCTTC. Protein product: CASRRDSSYNEQFF.

A single count supports this clone. This chain connects TRBV7-6 to TRBJ2-7; 8 bases align to TRBD2. The V segment lost 2 bases and the J segment 3 bases; nucleotides outside the gene matches: 9. Germline lookup yields CDR1 SGHVS and CDR2 FNYEAQ. The CDR3 totals 16 residues. Written as DNA, the CDR3 is TGTGCCAGCAGCTTACTATCTAGCGGGCCCCACTACGAGCAGTACTTC. Protein product: CASSLLSSGPHYEQYF.

The chain uses TRBV11-2 and TRBJ2-7; tentatively, D is TRBD2 (6 bases). Germline lookup yields CDR1 SGHAT and CDR2 FQNNGV. Trimming left V 5 bases short and J 0 bases short, with 14 bases between. The CDR3 extends over 15 amino acids. The CDR3 sequence: CASSNIADPSYEQYF. The DNA for the CDR3 is TGTGCCAGCAGCAATATAGCGGACCCCTCCTACGAGCAGTACTTC. The entire variable domain, with the rest obtained from reference TRBV11-2 and TRBJ2-7, is as follows: EAGVAQSPRYKIIEKRQSVAFWCNPISGHATLYWYQQILGQGPKLLIQFQNNGVVDDSQLPKDRFSAERLKGVDSTLKIQPAKLEDSAVYLCASSNIADPSYEQYFGPGTRLTVT.

As regards this clone: One junction end does not reproduce the germline sequence, and a read error may be involved. The chain links TRBV27 to TRBJ2-7; 7 bases align to TRBD1. Germline V gene sequence: CDR1 MNHEY, CDR2 SMNVEV (reference sequence). CDR3 length: 13 residues. CDR3: CASSPTGPYEQYF. CDR3 sequence (DNA): TGTGCCAGCAGCCCGACAGGGCCCTATGAGCAGTACTTC.

This chain links TRBV9 with TRBJ2-1, with 9 bases identical to TRBD2. Germline V gene sequence: CDR1 SGDLS, CDR2 YYNGEE. V lost 4 bases and J lost 4; bases outside the gene matches: 6. The CDR3 spans 15 residues. The chain's CDR3 is CASSLASGDYNEQFF. DNA of the CDR3: TGTGCCAGCAGCCTCGCTAGCGGGGATTACAATGAGCAGTTCTTC.

The chain combines TRBV18 with TRBJ2-1; no clear D gene. CDR3 length: 16 residues. V lost 3 bases, J lost 3 bases, and 15 bases lay in between. Germline V gene sequence: CDR1 KGHSH, CDR2 LQKENI. The DNA of the CDR3 is TGTGCCAGCTCACCCCGCACGCTCTTAGGCTACAATGAGCAGTTCTTC. Its translation is CASSPRTLLGYNEQFF.

As to this clone: Other nucleotide sequences in the sample specify the same CDR3. The chain has TRBV5-1 and TRBJ2-2; D is unresolved. Trimming took 4 bases from V and 0 from J, leaving 7 bases between them. The CDR3 consists of 14 residues. Germline CDR1 SGHRS, CDR2 YFSETQ. The CDR3 DNA is TGCGCCAGCAGCCTGACGGCGAACACCGGGGAGCTGTTTTTT. This sequence encodes CASSLTANTGELFF. The variable domain in full, completed from reference TRBV5-1 and TRBJ2-2, reads KAGVTQTPRYLIKTRGQQVTLSCSPISGHRSVSWYQQTPGQGLQFLFEYFSETQRNKGNFPGRFSGRQFSNSRSEMNVSTLELGDSALYLCASSLTANTGELFFGEGSRLTVL.

V gene TRBV6-6 combines with J gene TRBJ1-2; 7 bases map to TRBD1. Per germline, CDR1 MNHNY and CDR2 SVGAGI (reference sequence). V was clipped by 6 bases and J by 5 bases; unmatched bases: 15. The CDR3 is 16 residues long. The CDR3 region has the DNA TGTGCCAGCAGCGACTCCCCCGGGACAGATTCGTATGGCTACACCTTC. Its protein product is CASSDSPGTDSYGYTF.

A remark on this clone: This CDR3 is also generated by other DNA sequences in the sample. The V gene is TRBV2, the J gene TRBJ2-7, with 9 bases that match TRBD1. This CDR3 region has 13 residues. V lost 8 bases, J lost 3 bases, and 5 bases stayed unmatched. Germline CDR1 and CDR2: SNHLY and FYNNEI. CDR3 in amino acids: CASGPDRGYEQYF. The CDR3 nucleotides read TGTGCCAGCGGCCCGGACAGGGGCTACGAGCAGTACTTC. Full variable domain (remainder filled in from reference TRBV2 and TRBJ2-7): EPEVTQTPSHQVTQMGQEVILRCVPISNHLYFYWYRQILGQKVEFLVSFYNNEISEKSEIFDDQFSVERPDGSNFTLKIRSTKLEDSAMYFCASGPDRGYEQYFGPGTRLTVT.

The V and J genes are TRBV25-1 and TRBJ2-3; 7 positions match TRBD1. The CDR3 contains 15 residues. Germline CDR1 is MGHDK and CDR2 is SYGVNS. J was trimmed by 8 bases and V by 3 bases; bases with no gene match: 11. The CDR3 reads CASSDIGTDLSTQYF. CDR3 coding DNA: TGTGCCAGCAGTGATATTGGGACAGACTTAAGTACGCAGTATTTT.

The rearrangement links TRBV14 to TRBJ1-2; the D gene is possibly TRBD1 (5 bases). The germline V gene encodes CDR1 SGHDN and CDR2 FVKESK. This CDR3 is 12 amino acids long. With 8 bases removed from V and 6 bases from J, the gap between germline ends came to 13 bases. For the CDR3, the DNA is TGTGCCAGCGGGAGGGGTCTACATGGCTACACCTTC. This codes for CASGRGLHGYTF.

V usage is TRBV27 and J usage is TRBJ1-6; the match to TRBD1 covers 12 bases. Trimming at V came to 5 bases and at J to 4 bases, leaving 24 bases not matched to a gene. Germline-derived CDR1 and CDR2 are MNHEY and SMNVEV (reference sequence). This CDR3 is built from 23 residues. CDR3 amino acids: CASSVDSLRPGQGAAPYNSPLHF. CDR3 coding DNA: TGTGCCAGCAGTGTAGACAGCCTCCGTCCGGGACAGGGGGCAGCCCCGTATAATTCACCCCTCCACTTT.

This sequence joins TRBV18 and TRBJ1-1; D remains unclear. The CDR3 sequence is 14 residues long. Germline CDR1 and CDR2: KGHSH and LQKENI. V was clipped by 3 bases and J by 0 bases, with 8 bases between them. The CDR3 coding sequence is TGTGCCAGCTCACCCAGCATCGTGAACACTGAAGCTTTCTTT. This encodes CASSPSIVNTEAFF. The whole variable domain, filled in from reference TRBV18 and TRBJ1-1, reads NAGVMQNPRHLVRRRGQEARLRCSPMKGHSHVYWYRQLPEEGLKFMVYLQKENIIDESGMPKERFSAEFPKEGPSILRIQQVVRGDSAAYFCASSPSIVNTEAFFGQGTRLTVV.